This T cell receptor beta chain was sequenced during a study of blood T cell repertoires in COVID-19. Followed longitudinally, the Seattle patients had been enrolled during active infection. Profiled with immunoSEQ multiplex PCR; TCRdb holds only in-frame clones, not every one. The sample contains fewer than 200,000 clones, 81% of which appear only once. This CDR3 spans 12 amino acids. Germline V gene lookup returns CDR1 MGHDK and CDR2 SYGVNS. V was cut by 3 bases and J by 7 bases, with 8 bases left in between. The TCR sequence derives from a woman older than 75 with COVID-19, enrolled during active disease. The specimen was peripheral blood. The chain employs TRBV25-1 and TRBJ2-3, with D perhaps TRBD2 (5 bases). The CDR3 DNA reads as TGTGCCAGCAGTGACTCGGGGAATACGCAGTATTTT. Amino acids: CASSDSGNTQYF.